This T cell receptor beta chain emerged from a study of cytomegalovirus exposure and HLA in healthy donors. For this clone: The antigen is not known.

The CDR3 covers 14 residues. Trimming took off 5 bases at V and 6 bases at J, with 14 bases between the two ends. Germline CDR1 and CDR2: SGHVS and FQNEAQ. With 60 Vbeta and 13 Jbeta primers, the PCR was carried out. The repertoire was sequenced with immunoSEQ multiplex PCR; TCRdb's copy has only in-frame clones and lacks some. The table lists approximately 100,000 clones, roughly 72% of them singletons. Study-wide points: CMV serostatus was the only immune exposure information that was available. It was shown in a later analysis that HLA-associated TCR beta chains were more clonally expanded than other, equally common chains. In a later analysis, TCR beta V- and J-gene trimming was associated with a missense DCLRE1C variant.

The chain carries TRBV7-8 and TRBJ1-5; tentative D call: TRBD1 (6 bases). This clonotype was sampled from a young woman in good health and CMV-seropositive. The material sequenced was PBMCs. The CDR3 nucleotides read TGTGCCAGCAGCCGCACAGGGCTTGGTCAGCCCCAGCATTTT. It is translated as CASSRTGLGQPQHF.